Sequencing of this T cell receptor (beta chain) was carried out in a study of blood T cell repertoires in COVID-19. Study background: COVID-19 samples collected from the United States, Italy and Spain covered acute and convalescent phases. PBMCs, B-cell-depleted T cells, or T cells were the source of the cDNA or gDNA that made up the material.

Original processing notes: Counts of nucleated cells, estimated from reference gene primer amplification, were obtained. Assay: immunoSEQ multiplex PCR; the TCRdb copy retains only in-frame clones and omits some. That table gives V, J and clone size, and the DNA gave D and trimming. The sample includes about 270,000 clones, around nine tenths seen only once; the top ten take about 8.6%. The germline V gene encodes CDR1 SEHNR and CDR2 FQNEAQ (reference sequence). V lost 8 bases to trimming and J lost 9 bases, with 11 bases between them. CDR3 size: 11 residues. Sequenced sample: peripheral blood. The chain has TRBV7-9 and TRBJ1-5; D call uncertain. This clonotype was obtained from a man aged 35 to 55 with active or convalescent COVID-19. The CDR3 protein is CASSNGRPQHF. In DNA form, the CDR3 reads TGTGCCAGCTCAAACGGGAGGCCCCAGCATTTT.